A single sample gave rise to the 32 T cell receptor beta chains below, sequenced in a study of glioma-infiltrating T cells. TCR alpha and beta CDR3 regions were amplified from RNA using iRepertoire nested multiplex PCR. From the multiplex PCR reads, TCRdb called clonotypes with MiXCR, one entry per CDR3 protein. The sample consists of 300,000 to 400,000 distinct CDR3 sequences, more than 35% of them appearing once. The source material was glioma tissue, nonneoplastic brain tissue, or PBMCs (not recorded which). The origin of the receptors is a human donor with low-grade glioma or glioblastoma, undergoing nonglioma brain surgery, or in good health (not recorded which).

This clonotype occurred a few times. Possible read error: a much larger clone is one base away. The chain recombines TRBV6-2 or TRBV6-3 with TRBJ2-1, with 8 bases matching TRBD2. The CDR3 totals 16 residues. V dropped 6 bases and J dropped 7; count of bases not matched to a gene: 14. Germline values: CDR1 MNHEY, CDR2 SVGEGT. CDR3 bases: TGTGCCAGCAGCTGGACCGGGACTAGAGCTAGGAATGAGCAGTTCTTC. This sequence encodes CASSWTGTRARNEQFF.

This clonotype was seen at least ten times. This sequence joins TRBV28 and TRBJ2-3; D remains unclear. CDR1 and CDR2 (germline): MDHEN, SYDVKM. Trimming left V 7 bases short and J 0 bases short, with 14 bases between. The CDR3 length is 15 residues. The CDR3: CASNNGITSTDTQYF. The CDR3 DNA reads as TGTGCCAGCAATAATGGGATAACTAGCACAGATACGCAGTATTTT.

This clonotype turned up a few times. The rearrangement links TRBV20-1 to TRBJ2-3; TRBD2 matches 8 bases. Per germline, CDR1 DFQATT and CDR2 SNEGSKA (reference sequence). This CDR3 is built from 16 residues. Trimming cost V 6 bases and J 5 bases; bases outside gene matches: 16. CDR3 coding DNA: TGCAGTGCCTCGCCACTAGCGGTACCCCGGGGAGATACGCAGTATTTT. It is translated as CSASPLAVPRGDTQYF.

About this clonotype itself: A read error may produce the germline difference seen at one junction end. The CDR3 nucleotides read TGTGCCAGCTCCAGACTAGCGGGGGACAATGAGCAGTCCTTC. Its protein product is CASSRLAGDNEQSF. V usage is TRBV28 and J usage is TRBJ2-1; 12 nucleotides agree with TRBD2. Per the germline V gene, CDR1 is MDHEN and CDR2 is SYDVKM. This CDR3 is 14 amino acids long.

There are many counts of this clonotype. DNA of the CDR3: TGTGCCAGCAGCTTAGATACGGGGATCACCTACAATGAGCAGTTCTTC. Translating gives CASSLDTGITYNEQFF. The gene calls are TRBV7-2 and TRBJ2-1; D perhaps matches TRBD2 (5 bases). This CDR3 contains 16 residues. V was trimmed by 1 base and J by 2 bases, leaving 12 bases between them. Germline CDR1 is SGHTA and CDR2 is FQGNSA.

The V call is TRBV20-1, the J call TRBJ2-3; 9 bases map to TRBD2. Germline V gives CDR1 DFQATT, CDR2 SNEGSKA (reference sequence). This CDR3 spans 15 amino acids. J lost 7 bases, V lost 0 bases, and 8 bases had no gene match. This CDR3 reads CSARESKREVYTQYF. CDR3 nucleotide sequence: TGCAGTGCTAGAGAGTCCAAGCGGGAGGTATATACGCAGTATTTT.

This chain links TRBV15 with TRBJ2-1; D possibly corresponds to TRBD2 (5 bases). The CDR3 extends over 19 amino acids. The V gene lost 0 bases and the J gene lost 1 base, with 19 bases spanning the gap. Germline CDR1 and CDR2: LNHNV and YYDKDF (reference sequence). The CDR3 protein is CATSRDNGVRARSYNEQFF. In nucleotides, the CDR3 is TGTGCCACCAGCAGAGATAATGGCGTGAGGGCCAGGTCCTACAATGAGCAGTTCTTC.

Only a few counts were recorded for this clonotype. J is TRBJ2-7 and V is TRBV10-3; D is unclear. The germline gives CDR1 ENHRY, CDR2 SYGVKD. Trimming pared 4 bases from V and 6 bases from J, leaving 10 bases between. CDR3 length: 12 residues. The CDR3 protein is CAISGSSGEQYF. The DNA of the CDR3 is TGTGCCATCAGTGGATCGTCGGGCGAGCAGTACTTC.

The rearrangement uses TRBV20-1 and TRBJ1-1; D is unclear. The CDR3 has 14 residues. V gave up 2 bases and J gave up 2 bases, with 12 bases separating them. The germline CDR1 and CDR2 sequences are DFQATT and SNEGSKA (reference sequence). This chain's CDR3 is CSARRRNINTEAFF. The CDR3 bases are TGCAGTGCTAGAAGACGGAATATAAACACTGAAGCTTTCTTT.

This clonotype has more than one count but fewer than ten. The V gene is TRBV19, the J gene TRBJ1-2; D uncertain. Germline CDR1 reads LNHDA; CDR2 reads SQIVND (reference sequence). V was trimmed by 7 bases and J by 4 bases, leaving 10 bases between them. The CDR3 loop spans 12 amino acids. The CDR3 DNA reads TGTGCCAGTACAATAGGAGTCTATGGCTACACCTTC. Amino acid sequence: CASTIGVYGYTF. Drawing the rest from reference TRBV19 and TRBJ1-2, the complete variable domain is DGGITQSPKYLFRKEGQNVTLSCEQNLNHDAMYWYRQDPGQGLRLIYYSQIVNDFQKGDIAEGYSVSREKKESFPLTVTSAQKNPTAFYLCASTIGVYGYTFGSGTRLTVV.

The chain is built from TRBV7-9 and TRBJ1-3, with unresolved D. V was clipped by 4 bases and J by 0 bases, with 7 bases between them. CDR3 length equals 14 residues. Germline V gives CDR1 SEHNR, CDR2 FQNEAQ (reference sequence). The CDR3 DNA is TGTGCCAGCAGCTCCAGTAACTCTGGAAACACCATATATTTT. Translated, it gives CASSSSNSGNTIYF.

Regarding this clonotype: An end of the junction does not agree with germline; a read error may underlie this. The chain carries TRBV20-1 and TRBJ2-1, with TRBD1 matching over 11 bases. Per germline, CDR1 DFQATT and CDR2 SNEGSKA (reference sequence). The CDR3 spans 15 residues. The CDR3, as DNA: TGCAGTGCTAGAGCTTCGGGACAGGGGGGCAATAAGCAGTTCTTC. Residues: CSARASGQGGNKQFF.

This clonotype was seen repeatedly, ten times or more. The rearrangement uses TRBV6-2 or TRBV6-3 and TRBJ2-7, with 11 bases lining up with TRBD1. The CDR3 runs 15 residues. The ends lost 0 bases at V and 2 bases at J; junction bases unmatched: 0. Germline V gives CDR1 MNHEY, CDR2 SVGEGT. This CDR3 is CASSYSGQGAYEQYF. CDR3 nucleotides: TGTGCCAGCAGTTACTCGGGACAGGGGGCCTACGAGCAGTACTTC.

This clonotype occurred a few times. The CDR3 nucleotides read TGTGCCAGCAGCGCAACCGGGGCAAACACTGAAGCTTTCTTT. Amino acids: CASSATGANTEAFF. The V gene is TRBV7-2, the J gene TRBJ1-1; D might be TRBD1 (5 bases). Germline V gene sequence: CDR1 SGHTA, CDR2 FQGNSA. There are 14 residues in the CDR3. Trimming pared 5 bases from V and 2 bases from J, leaving 12 bases between.

This clonotype was seen many times. The V gene is TRBV27, the J gene TRBJ2-5; TRBD1 matches at 9 bases. The V gene's germline CDR1 is MNHEY and CDR2 SMNVEV (reference sequence). This CDR3 is 13 amino acids long. J was trimmed by 3 bases and V by 9 bases; bases with no gene match: 5. CDR3 DNA sequence: TGTGCCAGAAAACGGGACAGGGAAGAGACCCAGTACTTC. This gives the protein CARKRDREETQYF.

To note about this clonotype: A much bigger clone sits one base away, suggesting this may be a read error. J is TRBJ1-5 and V is TRBV27; 7 bases line up with TRBD1. Per germline, CDR1 MNHEY and CDR2 SMNVEV (reference sequence). The CDR3 covers 14 residues. The chain's CDR3 is CASRQGSSNHPQHF. In nucleotides, the CDR3 is TGTGCCAGCAGACAGGGGTCGAGCAATCACCCCCAGCATTTT.

This clonotype was picked up a small number of times. V and J are TRBV27 and TRBJ2-1, with a tentative D call TRBD1 (6 bases). V shed 6 bases and J shed 0 bases, with 15 bases lying between them. Germline values: CDR1 MNHEY, CDR2 SMNVEV (reference sequence). The CDR3 covers 16 residues. The CDR3 nucleotides read TGTGCCAGCAGCCCTTGGGACACCCGCTCCTACAATGAGCAGTTCTTC. Amino acids: CASSPWDTRSYNEQFF.

The rearrangement uses TRBV27 and TRBJ2-2; D is possibly TRBD1 (5 bases). The CDR3 has 16 amino acids. In germline, CDR1 is MNHEY, CDR2 SMNVEV (reference sequence). V was pared by 3 bases and J by 12 bases, with 23 bases between. Written as DNA, the CDR3 is TGTGCCAGCAGTTTTTGGGGCAGATCGAACACCAGGAAGCTGTTTTTT. Residues: CASSFWGRSNTRKLFF.

CDR3 DNA: TGTGCCACCAGCAGAGAGGTCGGCGGGAGACCCTACGAGCAGTACTTC. This codes for CATSREVGGRPYEQYF. V gene TRBV15 combines with J gene TRBJ2-7; 7 bases match TRBD2. Germline V gene lookup returns CDR1 LNHNV and CDR2 YYDKDF (reference sequence). The CDR3 contains 16 residues. Trimming removed 0 bases from V and 2 bases from J; junction bases left unmatched: 7.

V gene TRBV4-1 combines with J gene TRBJ1-2; 9 bases match TRBD1. V lost 1 base and J lost 5; bases outside the gene matches: 5. The length of the CDR3 is 15 residues. CDR1 and CDR2 from the germline V gene are MGHRA and YSYEKL. The CDR3 here is CASSQGDREEYGYTF. The DNA of the CDR3 is TGCGCCAGCAGCCAAGGGGACAGGGAAGAATATGGCTACACCTTC.

This clonotype was counted a few times. This may be a read error: a much more frequent sequence differs by one nucleotide. The rearrangement uses TRBV27 and TRBJ2-2; the D gene is possibly TRBD2 (6 bases). CDR3 length equals 17 residues. CDR1 is MNHEY and CDR2 is SMNVEV in the germline V gene (reference sequence). The CDR3 protein is CASSLSFFPSDTGGLFF. DNA for the CDR3: TGTGCCAGCAGTTTATCATTTTTTCCCAGCGACACCGGGGGGCTGTTTTTT.

The sample holds one count of this clonotype. The V call is TRBV4-1, the J call TRBJ2-2; possibly TRBD2 for D (6 bases). Trimming pared 0 bases from V and 5 bases from J, leaving 16 bases between. This CDR3 spans 17 amino acids. Germline CDR1 reads MGHRA; CDR2 reads YSYEKL. Here the CDR3 DNA reads TGCGCCAGCAGCCAAGATAGGGCGCTAGCGATGACCGGGGAGCTGTTTTTT. Encoded protein: CASSQDRALAMTGELFF.

On this clonotype itself: This may be a read error: a much more frequent sequence differs by one nucleotide. The rearrangement links TRBV6-2 or TRBV6-3 to TRBJ2-1, with TRBD2 matching 10 bases. CDR1 and CDR2 from the germline V gene are MNHEY and SVGEGT. V was pared by 6 bases and J by 13 bases, with 21 bases of the junction left unmatched. The CDR3 runs to 17 residues. CDR3 nucleotide sequence: TGTGCCAGCAGCACCACCCCCGGAGCGGGAGGGTTTAAGACCCAGTTCTTC. It specifies CASSTTPGAGGFKTQFF.

The genes are TRBV28 and TRBJ2-1; D may be TRBD1 (6 bases). V was pared by 4 bases and J by 2 bases, with 9 bases between. Germline CDR1 reads MDHEN; CDR2 reads SYDVKM. The CDR3 is 14 residues long. In nucleotides, the CDR3 is TGTGCCAGCAGTTGGGACACACCCTACAATGAGCAGTTCTTC. Translation: CASSWDTPYNEQFF. Using reference TRBV28 and TRBJ2-1 for the parts outside the CDR3, the full variable domain is DVKVTQSSRYLVKRTGEKVFLECVQDMDHENMFWYRQDPGLGLRLIYFSYDVKMKEKGDIPEGYSVSREKKERFSLILESASTNQTSMYLCASSWDTPYNEQFFGPGTRLTVL.

A word on this clonotype: Mismatch with germline at one junction end may stem from a read error. The rearrangement joins TRBV12-3 or TRBV12-4 to TRBJ1-5; no clear D. CDR3 length: 14 amino acids. CDR3 nucleotide sequence: TGTGCCAACAGTTTAGACGGAAAAAATCAGCCCCAGCATTTT. Translation: CANSLDGKNQPQHF.

The chain couples TRBV28 to TRBJ1-2, with D possibly TRBD1 on 5 matching bases. The CDR3 has 13 residues. Trimming cost V 6 bases and J 6 bases, with 14 bases left between them. Per germline, CDR1 MDHEN and CDR2 SYDVKM. CDR3 nucleotide sequence: TGTGCCAGCAGCCTAGGACAAGACCATGGCTACACCTTC. It translates to CASSLGQDHGYTF.

The chain carries TRBV2 and TRBJ2-3; 7 positions match TRBD2. V trimming: 8 bases; J trimming: 5 bases; junction bases outside the gene matches: 10. The CDR3 has 14 residues. The germline CDR1 and CDR2 sequences are SNHLY and FYNNEI. CDR3 in DNA: TGTGCCAGCGGCGGGACTACTAATCGAGATACGCAGTATTTT. This sequence encodes CASGGTTNRDTQYF.

Regarding this clonotype: One junction end does not reproduce the germline sequence, and a read error may be involved. The CDR3 region is CARSLDPQNTEAFF. Written as DNA, the CDR3 is TGTGCCAGAAGTTTAGATCCTCAGAACACTGAAGCTTTCTTT. The J gene is TRBJ1-1, the V gene TRBV28; D not resolved. CDR1 and CDR2 from the germline V gene are MDHEN and SYDVKM. The CDR3 extends over 14 amino acids.

A word on this clonotype: A much more abundant neighbour one base away suggests this may be a read error. The chain recombines TRBV20-1 with TRBJ1-5; D is unresolved. The CDR3 extends over 13 amino acids. CDR1 and CDR2 (germline): DFQATT, SNEGSKA (reference sequence). CDR3 sequence: CSASNPGNQPKHF. The CDR3, as DNA: TGCAGTGCTAGCAACCCCGGGAATCAGCCCAAGCATTTT.

This chain connects TRBV7-9 to TRBJ1-1, with TRBD1 as a possible D gene (6 bases). This CDR3 is built from 15 residues. Germline V gene sequence: CDR1 SEHNR, CDR2 FQNEAQ (reference sequence). The V gene lost 1 base and the J gene lost 5 bases, with 14 bases spanning the gap. DNA of the CDR3: TGTGCCAGCAGCTTAGGTAAAGGGGGTAGGACTGAAGCTTTCTTT. As protein: CASSLGKGGRTEAFF.

This clonotype was counted at least ten times. The chain couples TRBV6-2 or TRBV6-3 to TRBJ2-5; the D is unclear. Trimming took 6 bases from V and 0 from J, leaving 8 bases between them. The CDR3 covers 13 residues. The germline gives CDR1 MNHEY, CDR2 SVGEGT. CDR3 DNA: TGTGCCAGCAGGAAGGGCCACCAAGAGACCCAGTACTTC. Translation gives CASRKGHQETQYF.

This chain joins TRBV6-2 or TRBV6-3 and TRBJ2-7; TRBD1 aligns across 8 bases. This CDR3 region has 15 residues. Germline-derived CDR1 and CDR2 are MNHEY and SVGEGT. Trimming at V came to 2 bases and at J to 3 bases, leaving 6 bases not matched to a gene. The CDR3 region has the DNA TGTGCCAGCAGTTACCGAGGACAGGGTGTCTACGAGCAGTACTTC. Translation: CASSYRGQGVYEQYF.